These 25 T cell receptor beta chains came from one sample sequenced in a study of Ad26.COV2.S vaccination and SARS-CoV-2 variants. Specified treatment: some 20 received Ad26.COV2.S at low or high dose, single or two shots; roughly five received placebo; per-sample allocation not given. The samples date from day 63 after the first vaccine or placebo injection. Clones were sequenced by immunoSEQ multiplex PCR, and TCRdb holds only the in-frame ones, with some missing. The data show under 250,000 clones, around 88% seen once. Here the sequenced sample was peripheral blood, taken in a trial of Ad26.COV2.S vaccine versus placebo. Receptors originate from a person between 18 and 65 years old who received the Ad26.COV2.S COVID-19 vaccine or a placebo.

The count of this clone is one. This sequence joins TRBV6-2 or TRBV6-3 and TRBJ2-3; D is possibly TRBD2 (7 bases). CDR3 length: 17 amino acids. Germline V gene lookup returns CDR1 MNHEY and CDR2 SVGEGT. The ends were cut back, 1 base at V and 2 bases at J, with 16 bases in the middle. CDR3 residues: CASSYYGQRDYTDTQYF. The DNA for the CDR3 is TGTGCCAGCAGTTACTACGGACAGAGGGACTACACAGATACGCAGTATTTT.

This chain connects TRBV6-6 to TRBJ2-7; D is ambiguous. V lost 5 bases and J 4 bases, leaving 15 bases between the germline ends. Germline lookup yields CDR1 MNHNY and CDR2 SVGAGI (reference sequence). The CDR3 runs to 14 residues. This CDR3 reads CASSKTPWGYEQYV. The CDR3 nucleotides read TGTGCCAGCAGTAAGACTCCCTGGGGTTACGAGCAGTACGTC.

Note on this clone: Other DNA sequences in this specimen translate into the identical CDR3. The chain has TRBV18 and TRBJ1-3; 8 positions agree with TRBD1. CDR1 is KGHSH and CDR2 is LQKENI in the germline V gene. This CDR3 has 17 residues. Unmatched junction bases numbered 10, after V lost 6 bases and J lost 0 bases. The CDR3: CASSPLQGDLSGNTIYF. The CDR3 DNA reads TGTGCCAGCTCGCCTTTACAGGGGGACCTCTCTGGAAACACCATATATTTT.

This CDR3 is CAISGVSSYNSPLHF. The CDR3 coding sequence is TGTGCCATCAGTGGGGTCAGCTCCTATAATTCACCCCTCCACTTT. The V gene is TRBV10-3, the J gene TRBJ1-6, with D uncertain. Germline V gene lookup returns CDR1 ENHRY and CDR2 SYGVKD. V was pared by 4 bases and J by 0 bases, with 7 bases between. The CDR3 totals 15 residues.

This chain connects TRBV6-5 to TRBJ2-7, with D possibly being TRBD2 (6 bases). CDR3 length: 12 residues. V lost 0 bases and J 7 bases, leaving 7 bases between the germline ends. CDR1 and CDR2 (germline): MNHEY, SVGAGI. CDR3 coding DNA: TGTGCCAGCAGTTACTCGGGGGGAGAGCAGTACTTC. This translates into CASSYSGGEQYF.

The gene calls are TRBV16 and TRBJ2-1; TRBD2 agrees at 8 bases. With 7 bases clipped from V and 9 bases from J, the junction kept 11 bases outside the gene matches. The CDR3 runs 14 residues. In germline, CDR1 is KGHSY, CDR2 FQNENV. The CDR3 loop is CASTPTSARGEQFF. CDR3 DNA sequence: TGTGCCAGCACCCCGACTAGCGCAAGGGGTGAGCAGTTCTTC.

The CDR3 DNA sequence: TGTGCCAGCAGCGCCGGGACAGCCTCTGGAAACACCATATATTTT. This encodes CASSAGTASGNTIYF. This chain links TRBV9 with TRBJ1-3; 7 bases fit TRBD1. This CDR3 spans 15 amino acids. The V gene's germline CDR1 is SGDLS and CDR2 YYNGEE. V was clipped by 3 bases and J by 0 bases; unmatched bases: 3.

The V gene is TRBV7-8, the J gene TRBJ1-1, with 7 bases fitting TRBD1. V lost 5 bases and J lost 4; bases outside the gene matches: 13. The CDR3 runs 16 residues. Germline CDR1 SGHVS, CDR2 FQNEAQ. The CDR3 here is CASSRLKGAAFTEAFF. The DNA for the CDR3 is TGTGCCAGCAGCCGGTTGAAGGGGGCCGCTTTCACTGAAGCTTTCTTT.

The chain carries TRBV6-2 or TRBV6-3 and TRBJ1-1, with D hard to call. The V gene's germline CDR1 is MNHEY and CDR2 SVGEGT. The CDR3 consists of 12 residues. Between the trimmed V and J ends, which lost 2 bases and 4 bases, there was a span of 5 bases. The CDR3 sequence is CASSYGLTEAFF. DNA of the CDR3: TGTGCCAGCAGTTACGGGCTCACTGAAGCTTTCTTT.

This clone was seen more than once but under ten times. The chain joins TRBV2 to TRBJ2-3, with D perhaps TRBD2 (5 bases). The V end was cut by 4 bases, the J end by 3 bases, with 8 bases between. Germline V gene sequence: CDR1 SNHLY, CDR2 FYNNEI. The CDR3 loop spans 13 amino acids. CDR3 in amino acids: CASSAERTDTQYF. CDR3 nucleotide sequence: TGTGCCAGCAGTGCGGAGCGGACAGATACGCAGTATTTT.

The V call is TRBV9, the J call TRBJ1-2; maybe TRBD1 (5 bases). The V end was cut by 5 bases, the J end by 2 bases, with 16 bases between. CDR3 length equals 15 residues. Germline V gives CDR1 SGDLS, CDR2 YYNGEE. The CDR3 loop reads CASRGHGGVNYGYTF. In nucleotides, the CDR3 is TGTGCCAGCAGGGGTCACGGGGGGGTAAACTATGGCTACACCTTC.

Of note for this clone: Additional DNA sequences in this sample encode the identical CDR3. The V gene is TRBV7-9, the J gene TRBJ1-4, with no clear D. This CDR3 is 14 amino acids long. Trimming removed 1 base from V and 1 base from J, with 4 bases in between. Germline values: CDR1 SEHNR, CDR2 FQNEAQ (reference sequence). CDR3 in amino acids: CASSLGGTNEKLFF. The DNA for the CDR3 is TGTGCCAGCAGCTTAGGGGGAACTAATGAAAAACTGTTTTTT.

The chain is built from TRBV6-2 or TRBV6-3 and TRBJ2-1; TRBD2 matches at 9 bases. CDR3 length equals 17 residues. The J segment lost 3 bases and the V segment lost 0 bases, leaving 6 bases of the junction unmatched. Germline CDR1 MNHEY, CDR2 SVGEGT. The DNA for the CDR3 is TGTGCCAGCAGTTACTCGGTAGCGGGAGAATTCTACAATGAGCAGTTCTTC. Its translation is CASSYSVAGEFYNEQFF.

This clone occurred once. The V gene is TRBV3-1 (or the pseudogene TRBV3-2), the J gene TRBJ2-6; D perhaps matches TRBD2 (6 bases). V was shortened by 2 bases and J by 5 bases, with 10 bases between the two germline ends. The CDR3 extends over 15 amino acids. Germline V gives CDR1 LGHDT, CDR2 YNNKEL (reference sequence). This CDR3 is CASSQSAGRANVLTF. The CDR3 nucleotides are TGTGCCAGCAGCCAATCTGCGGGGCGGGCCAACGTCCTGACTTTC.

The rearrangement uses TRBV5-1 and TRBJ1-3; 8 bases line up with TRBD1. Unmatched junction bases numbered 5, after V lost 0 bases and J lost 0 bases. The CDR3 consists of 17 residues. Germline assignment: CDR1 SGHRS and CDR2 YFSETQ. The CDR3 spells CASSLGGQGFSGNTIYF. CDR3 bases: TGCGCCAGCAGCTTGGGTGGACAGGGCTTCTCTGGAAACACCATATATTTT.

The rearrangement joins TRBV7-2 to TRBJ2-7; D unresolved. V was cut by 5 bases and J by 2 bases, with 4 bases left in between. Germline V gives CDR1 SGHTA, CDR2 FQGNSA. The CDR3 spans 11 residues. CDR3 nucleotides: TGTGCCAGCAGCACCGCCTACGAGCAGTACTTC. The encoded protein is CASSTAYEQYF.

V and J are TRBV7-9 and TRBJ1-2; D is ambiguous. CDR3 length: 14 amino acids. The ends were cut back, 6 bases at V and 0 bases at J, with 11 bases in the middle. Looked up from germline, CDR1 is SEHNR and CDR2 is FQNEAQ (reference sequence). The CDR3 bases are TGTGCCAGCAGGTTGGACGGAACTAACTATGGCTACACCTTC. The encoded protein is CASRLDGTNYGYTF.

V is TRBV5-6 and J is TRBJ2-3, with 7 bases lining up with TRBD1. The CDR3 runs 15 residues. From germline, CDR1 is SGHDT and CDR2 YYEEEE. V trimming: 3 bases; J trimming: 0 bases; junction bases outside the gene matches: 4. DNA of the CDR3: TGTGCCAGCAGCTGGACAGGTTCTAGCACAGATACGCAGTATTTT. Protein sequence: CASSWTGSSTDTQYF.

The chain has TRBV12-3 or TRBV12-4 and TRBJ1-2, with D uncertain. Trimming pared 3 bases from V and 8 bases from J, leaving 7 bases between. The CDR3 length is 11 residues. The CDR3 sequence: CASSFGKGYTF. CDR3 DNA sequence: TGTGCCAGCAGTTTCGGAAAGGGCTACACCTTC.

The chain couples TRBV7-2 to TRBJ1-2; 7 bases agree with TRBD1. V lost 9 bases and J lost 0; bases outside the gene matches: 4. This CDR3 has 13 residues. CDR1 is SGHTA and CDR2 is FQGNSA in the germline V gene. CDR3 residues: CARGQLANYGYTF. The DNA for the CDR3 is TGTGCCAGGGGACAGTTAGCTAACTATGGCTACACCTTC.

The rearrangement joins TRBV11-3 to TRBJ2-1; 13 nucleotides align to TRBD2. Unmatched junction bases numbered 8, after V lost 4 bases and J lost 8 bases. Germline V CDR1 and CDR2: SGHNT, YENEEA. The CDR3 extends over 16 amino acids. CDR3 coding DNA: TGTGCCAGCAGCTCGCACGGGACTAGCGGGAACTATGAGCAGTTCTTC. Its translation: CASSSHGTSGNYEQFF.

V usage is TRBV7-2 and J usage is TRBJ2-7; 9 bases agree with TRBD1. This CDR3 spans 12 amino acids. J gave up 13 bases and V 5 bases, and 9 bases lay outside the gene matches. Germline CDR1 and CDR2: SGHTA and FQGNSA. CDR3 sequence reads: CASSPGGTGIYF. CDR3 DNA sequence: TGTGCCAGCAGCCCCGGGGGGACAGGGATTTACTTC.

DNA of the CDR3: TGTGCCAGCAGCGTAGAGGGGGGCGCGGTTGGAAACACCATATATTTT. Translating gives CASSVEGGAVGNTIYF. The chain has TRBV9 and TRBJ1-3; a possible D gene is TRBD1 (6 bases). V lost 0 bases, J lost 3 bases, and 13 bases lay in between. The CDR3 contains 16 residues. Germline V gene data show CDR1 as SGDLS and CDR2 as YYNGEE.

This rearrangement joins TRBV18 to TRBJ2-2; D may be TRBD1 (6 bases). V dropped 3 bases and J dropped 4 bases, with 9 bases sitting between them. Germline V gene sequence: CDR1 KGHSH, CDR2 LQKENI. The CDR3 consists of 14 residues. The DNA for the CDR3 is TGTGCCAGCTCACCGGCAGGGGTCACCGGGGAGCTGTTTTTT. Translation: CASSPAGVTGELFF.

CDR3 nucleotide sequence: TGTGCCAGCAGTGAAACAGGTAACACTGAAGCTTTCTTT. Translated: CASSETGNTEAFF. This chain connects TRBV6-1 to TRBJ1-1, with TRBD1 as a possible D gene (5 bases). V shed 2 bases and J shed 2 bases, with 6 bases lying between them. Germline assignment: CDR1 MNHNS and CDR2 SASEGT. The CDR3 is 13 residues long.